Reported below is one T cell receptor beta chain. Its antigen is still unknown. TCR cDNA, made by 5'RACE template switching, carried an added universal primer site and UMIs. TCRdb re-called the 5' RACE reads through MiXCR, storing one row per CDR3 protein. This table holds some 300,000 distinct CDR3 sequences, roughly 4% found once. This specimen belongs to a study of T cells after yellow fever vaccination. Study conclusions and caveats: Abundant clonotypes (contaminants from the bulk population) could be present in FACS-sorted repertoires. Clones that expanded after primary vaccination mostly reappeared after the booster (just over 95% CD4, 80% to 90% CD8). Overlap between CD4 and CD8 compartments was detected for a small share of clonotypes.

Germline V gene data show CDR1 as MDHEN and CDR2 as SYDVKM. There are 16 residues in the CDR3. Germline trimming cut 6 bases from V and 6 bases from J; bases unmatched to any gene: 13. The rearrangement joins TRBV28 to TRBJ1-1; 10 nucleotides agree with TRBD1. The TCR originated in a man between 18 and 29 years old who received the YFV17D yellow fever vaccine. The sequenced sample was PBMCs, obtained on the day of the yellow fever booster vaccination. DNA for the CDR3: TGTGCCAGCAGACTACGACAGGGGGCCCTGCGCGCTGAAGCTTTCTTT. Its protein is CASRLRQGALRAEAFF.